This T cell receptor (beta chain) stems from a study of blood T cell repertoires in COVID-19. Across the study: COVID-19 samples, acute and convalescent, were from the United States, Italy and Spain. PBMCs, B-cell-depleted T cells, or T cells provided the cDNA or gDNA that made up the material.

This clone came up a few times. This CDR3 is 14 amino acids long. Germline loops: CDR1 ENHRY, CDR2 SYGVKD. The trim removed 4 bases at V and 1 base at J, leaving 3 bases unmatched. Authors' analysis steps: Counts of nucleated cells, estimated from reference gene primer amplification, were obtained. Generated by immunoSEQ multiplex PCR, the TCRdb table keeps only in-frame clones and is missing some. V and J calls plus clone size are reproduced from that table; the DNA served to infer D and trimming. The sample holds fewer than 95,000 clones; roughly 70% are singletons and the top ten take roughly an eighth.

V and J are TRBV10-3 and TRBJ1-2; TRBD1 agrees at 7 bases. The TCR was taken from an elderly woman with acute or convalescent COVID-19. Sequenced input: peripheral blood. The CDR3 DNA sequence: TGTGCCATCAGTGGACAGGGAAATAACTATGGCTACACCTTC. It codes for CAISGQGNNYGYTF.